This T cell receptor (beta chain) was profiled in a study of PD-1 blockade in mismatch repair-deficient tumors. The germline CDR1 and CDR2 sequences are MDHEN and SYDVKM. Trimming stripped 2 bases from V and 0 bases from J, with 16 bases between. The CDR3 totals 18 residues. In this sample, this clone turned up once. TCRdb's copy holds only in-frame clones and misses some; the assay was immunoSEQ multiplex PCR. The repertoire includes 25,000 to 30,000 clones, approximately 84% of them detected once, and under 3.5% sits in the top ten. The V call is TRBV28, the J call TRBJ2-2; D gene unclear. Sequences were derived from PBMCs, sampled before pembrolizumab treatment. The source of this sequence is an adult with mismatch repair-deficient cancer. The CDR3 loop is CASSLLGYRITNTGELFF. DNA of the CDR3: TGTGCCAGCAGTTTACTGGGTTACAGAATAACGAACACCGGGGAGCTGTTTTTT.